The following is a T cell receptor beta chain sequence with its context. No antigen is known for it. The sample is drawn from a study of T-cell reconstitution after alpha-beta-depleted transplantation in children. Findings of the study overall: There were reportedly several hundred expanded graft clones from which alpha-beta T cells came about two months after transplant. Several patients had high TCRbeta diversity at day 60; it came from surviving recipient T cells and thymic progenitors.

Preparing the TCRbeta library involved the use of unique molecular identifiers. Each CDR3 protein is one row after TCRdb ran MiXCR on the PCR reads. The table has hundreds of thousands of distinct CDR3 sequences, around 15% seen once. This receptor was obtained from a boy in the first two years of life who had a stem cell transplant for Wiskott-Aldrich syndrome, so the T cells may come from the graft donor. The sequencing used PBMCs, mostly from graft donor cells, collected 360 days after TCRalphabeta/CD19-depleted stem cell transplant.

The CDR3, as DNA: TGTGCCAGCAGTTTACGGACAGGGGGCTCCTACGAGCAGTACTTC. It translates to CASSLRTGGSYEQYF. The chain uses TRBV12-3 or TRBV12-4 and TRBJ2-7, with 10 bases lining up with TRBD1. V lost 2 bases, J lost 0 bases, and 1 base stayed unmatched. The CDR3 is made up of 15 amino acids.